The clone carrying this TCR beta chain was counted between two and nine times. Using its own MiXCR run on the RT-PCR reads, TCRdb lists one record per CDR3 protein. The data show about 570,000 distinct CDR3 sequences, around 11% seen once. The data are from a study of response to subunit inactivated influenza vaccine. V was pared by 0 bases and J by 4 bases, with 7 bases of the junction left unmatched. The CDR3 runs to 16 residues. Germline V gene lookup returns CDR1 SEHNR and CDR2 FQNEAQ (reference sequence). The data also belong to a second study, concerning T cells expressing NK-cell markers. That study reports: Generation of TCR beta cDNA was performed by 5'RACE template switching incorporating UMIs. It was from sorted CD3+CD56+NKG2C+, CD3+CD56+NKG2C- and CD3+CD56-NKG2C+ T cells that TCR beta repertoires came. In several experiments, sorting was confined to alpha-beta TCR T cells through use of an anti-gamma-delta TCR antibody. Of the CD8+ T cell pool in over 5 donors, roughly 1.0-7.0% was accounted for by dominant NKG2C+ clonotypes. A few donors' CD3+CD56-NKG2C+ cells were dominated by the same clonotypes.

The receptor comes from a man between 45 and 60 years old who received an inactivated influenza vaccine. The rearrangement uses TRBV7-9 and TRBJ2-5, with 8 positions matching TRBD1. Sequencing was performed on PBMCs from blood, taken on the day of vaccination. This CDR3 is CASSLASGTGIETQYF. The CDR3 nucleotides are TGTGCCAGCAGCTTAGCATCAGGGACAGGCATAGAGACCCAGTACTTC.